This TCR beta chain was sequenced in a study of a mutant IDH1 vaccine in newly diagnosed glioma. Whole-study context: Treatment recipients were about 60% male and about 40% female, and their mean age was roughly 40 years. Weeks 35 and 47 hosted visits V12 and V13, respectively.

Only in-frame clones appear in the TCRdb table, and some are missing; sequencing was by immunoSEQ multiplex PCR. The sample carries 50,000 or so clones, around 84% recorded once. V was shortened by 1 base and J by 6 bases, with 19 bases between the two germline ends. Germline-derived CDR1 and CDR2 are GTSNPN and SVGIG (reference sequence). This CDR3 is built from 15 residues. The time point was: week 47, end of study. One vaccine dose held 300 ug of mutant IDH1 20-mer peptide and came with topical imiquimod. Notes on this clone: The antigen is undetermined.

Here the sequenced sample was PBMCs, taken from a glioma patient whose treatment included an IDH1 peptide vaccine. This chain connects TRBV30 to TRBJ2-7; D remains ambiguous. The receptor comes from a woman aged 25 to 45 with glioma. Some clones in this sample may be carry-over from other donors' samples. CDR3 amino acids: CAWSGAAVRRGEQYF. The CDR3 nucleotides read TGTGCCTGGAGTGGTGCAGCAGTTCGACGAGGCGAGCAGTACTTC.